Shown below are 24 T cell receptor beta chains from a single sample sequenced in a study of technical replicates of blood from a handful of donors. The method was immunoSEQ multiplex PCR; TCRdb's version includes in-frame clones alone and lacks a portion of them. The sample lists about 84,000 clones, 97% occurring once. Sample: T cells isolated from PBMCs. Every receptor here comes from a human donor in good health.

This clone was seen more than once but under ten times. The rearrangement joins TRBV30 to TRBJ1-5, with D unclear. V was cut by 1 base and J by 1 base, with 5 bases left in between. Germline-derived CDR1 and CDR2 are GTSNPN and SVGIG (reference sequence). This CDR3 has 13 residues. CDR3 in amino acids: CAWSERSNQPQHF. CDR3 in DNA: TGTGCCTGGAGTGAGAGGAGCAATCAGCCCCAGCATTTT.

The chain employs TRBV5-1 and TRBJ2-5, with 10 bases that match TRBD2. This CDR3 is built from 15 residues. CDR1 SGHRS and CDR2 YFSETQ come from the germline V gene. The ends lost 3 bases at V and 4 bases at J; junction bases unmatched: 6. CDR3 residues: CASSSSRLAGETQYF. As DNA, the CDR3 is TGCGCCAGCAGCTCCTCTCGACTAGCGGGAGAGACCCAGTACTTC. The full variable domain, with the rest looked up from reference TRBV5-1 and TRBJ2-5, is KAGVTQTPRYLIKTRGQQVTLSCSPISGHRSVSWYQQTPGQGLQFLFEYFSETQRNKGNFPGRFSGRQFSNSRSEMNVSTLELGDSALYLCASSSSRLAGETQYFGPGTRLLVL.

The gene calls are TRBV21-1 and TRBJ1-5. TRBV21-1 has pseudogene status. This CDR3 has 17 residues. The chain's CDR3 is CASSKPPLRDEGQPQHF. CDR3 DNA sequence: TGTGCCAGCAGCAAGCCACCCTTGAGGGATGAAGGACAGCCCCAGCATTTT.

CDR3 sequence: CASSSRSSYEQYF. The DNA of the CDR3 is TGCGCCAGCAGCTCGAGGAGCTCCTACGAGCAGTACTTC. V is TRBV5-1 and J is TRBJ2-7, with D hard to call. Germline V gives CDR1 SGHRS, CDR2 YFSETQ. This CDR3 is built from 13 residues. The V and J ends lost 3 bases and 0 bases respectively, with 7 bases between them.

This sequence joins TRBV10-3 and TRBJ2-7, with 7 bases fitting TRBD1. J gave up 3 bases and V 10 bases, and 6 bases lay outside the gene matches. The germline V gene encodes CDR1 ENHRY and CDR2 SYGVKD. CDR3 size: 12 residues. CDR3 amino acids: CATQGQHYEQYF. The CDR3, as DNA: TGTGCCACCCAGGGACAGCACTACGAGCAGTACTTC.

The CDR3 is CASRVGGGPDTQYF. CDR3 nucleotide sequence: TGTGCCAGCAGGGTGGGGGGGGGCCCAGATACGCAGTATTTT. The chain carries TRBV27 and TRBJ2-3; a weak D match, TRBD2 (7 bases). There are 14 residues in the CDR3. The V and J ends lost 6 bases and 4 bases respectively, with 14 bases between them. Germline V lookup: CDR1 MNHEY, CDR2 SMNVEV (reference sequence).

The chain recombines TRBV30 with TRBJ1-5, with TRBD1 matching over 7 bases. Losses at the gene ends were 5 bases for V and 4 bases for J; bases not matched to a gene: 5. The CDR3 covers 13 residues. CDR1 and CDR2 from the germline V gene are GTSNPN and SVGIG (reference sequence). The CDR3 DNA follows: TGTGCCTGGGATACAGGGGCGAATCAGCCCCAGCATTTT. It translates to CAWDTGANQPQHF.

The chain links TRBV28 to TRBJ1-1; TRBD1 matches 7 bases. This CDR3 is 13 amino acids long. Germline CDR1 and CDR2: MDHEN and SYDVKM. V dropped 11 bases and J dropped 1; count of bases not matched to a gene: 7. Written as DNA, the CDR3 is TGTGCCGGCCAGGACAGGAGGAACACTGAAGCTTTCTTT. Translation gives CAGQDRRNTEAFF.

The genes are TRBV30 and TRBJ1-6; 7 nucleotides agree with TRBD1. The CDR3 totals 11 residues. From germline, CDR1 is GTSNPN and CDR2 SVGIG (reference sequence). V dropped 7 bases and J dropped 9; count of bases not matched to a gene: 3. The CDR3 spells CASRTGSPLHF. CDR3 bases: TGTGCCTCTCGGACAGGTTCACCCCTCCACTTT.

The rearrangement uses TRBV5-1 and TRBJ2-1, with a weak D call TRBD1 (5 bases). The CDR3 length is 16 residues. V lost 2 bases and J lost 8, with 20 bases in between. CDR1 is SGHRS, CDR2 YFSETQ, per germline. The CDR3 nucleotides read TGCGCCAGCAGCTTTAGTGTGGTTCCAGGGTCCGATGAGCAGTTCTTC. Its translation: CASSFSVVPGSDEQFF.

The J gene is TRBJ2-3, the V gene TRBV5-4, with D perhaps matching TRBD1 (6 bases). This CDR3 has 12 amino acids. With 2 bases removed from V and 8 bases from J, the gap between germline ends came to 9 bases. Germline lookup yields CDR1 SGHNT and CDR2 YYREEE (reference sequence). The CDR3, as DNA: TGTGCCAGCAGCTTACTAGGGGGTACGCAGTATTTT. Protein: CASSLLGGTQYF.

The chain is built from TRBV13 and TRBJ2-7; 8 bases are shared with TRBD1. Germline loops: CDR1 PRHDT, CDR2 FYEKMQ (reference sequence). V trimming: 4 bases; J trimming: 7 bases; junction bases outside the gene matches: 3. The CDR3 has 12 residues. The CDR3 protein is CASSSDREEQYF. CDR3 DNA: TGTGCCAGCAGCTCGGACAGGGAAGAGCAGTACTTC.

The chain uses TRBV9 and TRBJ1-4, with unresolved D. The CDR3 is 16 amino acids. CDR1 SGDLS and CDR2 YYNGEE come from the germline V gene. V lost 0 bases to trimming and J lost 0 bases, with 9 bases between them. The DNA of the CDR3 is TGTGCCAGCAGCGTAGGGGAGGGAACAACTAATGAAAAACTGTTTTTT. Amino acid sequence: CASSVGEGTTNEKLFF.

The rearrangement joins TRBV9 to TRBJ2-3, with D possibly matching TRBD2 (5 bases). The germline V and J ends were trimmed by 0 bases and 4 bases, with 24 bases remaining between them. CDR1 SGDLS and CDR2 YYNGEE come from the germline V gene. The CDR3 totals 19 residues. The CDR3 reads CASSVATGMSRVLPDTQYF. The CDR3 region has the DNA TGTGCCAGCAGCGTAGCTACCGGGATGAGTAGGGTCCTCCCAGATACGCAGTATTTT.

V gene TRBV18 combines with J gene TRBJ1-3; 9 bases line up with TRBD1. V dropped 4 bases and J dropped 2; count of bases not matched to a gene: 3. The CDR3 covers 15 residues. Germline CDR1 reads KGHSH; CDR2 reads LQKENI. The CDR3 loop is CASSLQGAPGNTIYF. As DNA, the CDR3 is TGTGCCAGCTCACTACAGGGGGCGCCTGGAAACACCATATATTTT.

The rearrangement uses TRBV25-1 and TRBJ2-1, with 7 bases aligning to TRBD1. This CDR3 is 17 amino acids long. The germline CDR1 and CDR2 sequences are MGHDK and SYGVNS. V was pared by 3 bases and J by 0 bases, with 8 bases of the junction left unmatched. CDR3 loop: CASSETETGSSYNEQFF. CDR3 DNA: TGTGCCAGCAGTGAGACAGAGACAGGGAGCTCCTACAATGAGCAGTTCTTC.

The chain employs TRBV5-1 and TRBJ1-5; possibly TRBD1 for D (6 bases). This CDR3 has 13 residues. The V gene's germline CDR1 is SGHRS and CDR2 YFSETQ. V lost 7 bases to trimming and J lost 5 bases, with 13 bases between them. The CDR3, as DNA: TGCGCCAGCGCTTGGACAGCAGATCAGCCCCAGCATTTT. This codes for CASAWTADQPQHF. Using reference TRBV5-1 and TRBJ1-5 for the parts outside the CDR3, the full variable domain is KAGVTQTPRYLIKTRGQQVTLSCSPISGHRSVSWYQQTPGQGLQFLFEYFSETQRNKGNFPGRFSGRQFSNSRSEMNVSTLELGDSALYLCASAWTADQPQHFGDGTRLSIL.

This chain joins TRBV6-1 and TRBJ1-2, with a possible D match to TRBD1 (5 bases). The CDR3 totals 13 residues. The germline CDR1 and CDR2 sequences are MNHNS and SASEGT. With 6 bases removed from V and 3 bases from J, the gap between germline ends came to 11 bases. The CDR3 spells CASRTGGDYGYTF. In DNA form, the CDR3 reads TGTGCCAGCAGGACCGGGGGGGACTATGGCTACACCTTC.

The J gene is TRBJ2-3, the V gene TRBV29-1; 8 positions agree with TRBD2. Per the germline V gene, CDR1 is SQVTM and CDR2 is ANQGSEA. V dropped 3 bases and J dropped 7; count of bases not matched to a gene: 9. The CDR3 has 14 residues. The CDR3 region has the DNA TGCAGCGTTGATACGGGGGGGCCGGGAAATACGCAGTATTTT. It translates to CSVDTGGPGNTQYF.

The rearrangement uses TRBV28 and TRBJ1-2; weak D call: TRBD1 (5 bases). The CDR3 is made up of 13 amino acids. CDR1 MDHEN and CDR2 SYDVKM come from the germline V gene. The V and J ends lost 2 bases and 8 bases respectively, with 12 bases between them. As DNA, the CDR3 is TGTGCCAGCAGTTTACGGGGGTATCACGGCTACACCTTC. Protein: CASSLRGYHGYTF.

The rearrangement uses TRBV10-3 and TRBJ2-7; D perhaps matches TRBD2 (6 bases). The CDR3 consists of 12 residues. The germline V gene has CDR1 ENHRY and CDR2 SYGVKD. Trimming took off 3 bases at V and 11 bases at J, with 14 bases between the two ends. CDR3 sequence (DNA): TGTGCCATCAGTGAAGAAGGGCAGCGGGAGTACTTC. It is translated as CAISEEGQREYF.

This chain uses TRBV4-1 with TRBJ2-3; D may be TRBD2 (6 bases). Trimming removed 0 bases at V and 3 bases at J, with 16 bases between. Germline loops: CDR1 MGHRA, CDR2 YSYEKL. The length of the CDR3 is 17 residues. CDR3 sequence (DNA): TGCGCCAGCAGCCAAGATGGGAGGCGGACAATTACAGATACGCAGTATTTT. This translates into CASSQDGRRTITDTQYF.

This clone was seen once. CDR3 coding DNA: TGTGCCAGCTTCGGGGGGTATCAGCCCCAGCATTTT. Its protein is CASFGGYQPQHF. The chain joins TRBV28 to TRBJ1-5, with D possibly being TRBD1 (5 bases). V lost 8 bases and J lost 5, with 10 bases in between. Germline V gene sequence: CDR1 MDHEN, CDR2 SYDVKM. The CDR3 covers 12 residues.

The chain joins TRBV4-1 to TRBJ2-1; D possibly corresponds to TRBD1 (6 bases). The germline V and J ends were trimmed by 1 base and 10 bases, with 23 bases remaining between them. Looked up from germline, CDR1 is MGHRA and CDR2 is YSYEKL. CDR3 length: 17 amino acids. The CDR3 loop reads CASSQAPRARGFPEQFF. CDR3 nucleotide sequence: TGCGCCAGCAGCCAAGCACCCCGCGCAAGGGGGTTTCCAGAGCAGTTCTTC.